The TCR beta chain described here comes from a study of T cells in Graves' hyperthyroidism and ophthalmopathy. The study's findings and limits: Blood also contained most expanded thyroid clonotypes above 0.001. Stable hyperthyroidism was told apart from ophthalmopathy by a model built on 13 V-J features.

The CDR3 spans 17 residues. Germline V gives CDR1 SGHAT, CDR2 FQDESV (reference sequence). As for this clonotype: Its antigen is as yet unknown. Relative to the germline gene, one junction end is altered; a read error may explain this.

Researchers amplified the TCR beta CDR3 regions from RNA transcripts. Primed by the HTBI set, a first-round RT-PCR was run on the TCR CDR3. TCRdb itself ran the multiplex PCR reads through MiXCR, one entry per CDR3 protein. This sample has hundreds of thousands of distinct CDR3 sequences, with approximately 20% found just once. Each 10 ml fresh peripheral blood draw supplied the PBMCs. The rearrangement links TRBV11-1 to TRBJ2-3; TRBD1 agrees at 7 bases. The sequenced sample consisted of blood. This clonotype was obtained from a man aged 25 to 45 with Graves' ophthalmopathy. CDR3 bases: TGCGCCAGCAGCCAATCCCGGACAGGCGTGTTGGGAGATACGCAGTATTTT. Amino acid sequence: CASSQSRTGVLGDTQYF.